This TCR beta chain was profiled in a study of T cell repertoires and HLA-DP antigens. Study in general: One alloantigen had roughly ten groove amino acid differences from self, the other one. Sorted CD137+CD4+ samples averaged roughly 210 ng DNA; pre-culture CD4+ samples, 1,200 ng.

Trimming removed 0 bases from V and 4 bases from J, with 6 bases in between. CDR3 length: 14 residues. The germline CDR1 and CDR2 sequences are SGHDN and FVKESK. Broader study findings: Sorted CD137+ clonality was about 0.36 for both alloantigens, versus about 0.043 pre-culture.

The assay was immunoSEQ multiplex PCR, and TCRdb's table has in-frame clones only and misses some. Of fewer than 75,000 clones listed, around 77% are singletons. This clone was seen repeatedly, ten times or more. Its antigen is still unknown. CD4+ T cells were isolated untouched, 95% to 98% pure. What was sequenced was CD4+ T cells from PBMCs. The sequence was obtained from a man in his fifties or sixties in good health and CMV-seronegative. This chain connects TRBV14 to TRBJ2-2; D unclear. The CDR3 loop is CASSQDYGTGELFF. The CDR3 region has the DNA TGTGCCAGCAGCCAAGATTACGGCACCGGGGAGCTGTTTTTT.